These 17 T cell receptor beta chains originate from one sample sequenced in a study of post-analysis software for immune sequencing data. General study points: TRBV5-6, TRBV5-1 and TRBV20-1 were among a few TRBV segments more frequent in patients than controls.

These receptors have no identified antigens. Presence of unique molecular identifiers characterized the TCR beta cDNA libraries. TCRdb redid the calling of the PCR reads with MiXCR, one entry per CDR3 protein. Of roughly 730,000 distinct CDR3 sequences in the sample, around 27% were seen once. Source material: blood. These TCRs come from a girl aged 5-17 years with multiple sclerosis.

The chain carries TRBV6-1 and TRBJ2-7; a possible D gene is TRBD1 (6 bases). Between the trimmed V and J ends, which lost 4 bases and 0 bases, there was a span of 13 bases. The germline V gene has CDR1 MNHNS and CDR2 SASEGT. The CDR3 spans 15 residues. For the CDR3, the DNA is TGTGCCAGCAGTGTAGGGCAGGGGCGCTCCTACGAGCAGTACTTC. As protein: CASSVGQGRSYEQYF.

This clonotype was recorded many times. The V and J genes are TRBV6-5 and TRBJ2-1; 12 bases match TRBD2. With 5 bases clipped from V and 3 bases from J, the junction kept 5 bases outside the gene matches. The CDR3 totals 16 residues. Germline values: CDR1 MNHEY, CDR2 SVGAGI. The CDR3 loop reads CASSRLAGALYNEQFF. DNA for the CDR3: TGTGCCAGCAGTCGACTAGCGGGAGCACTCTACAATGAGCAGTTCTTC.

The chain recombines TRBV20-1 with TRBJ1-6; perhaps TRBD1 as D (6 bases). Germline CDR1 is DFQATT and CDR2 is SNEGSKA (reference sequence). The CDR3 spans 13 residues. V lost 3 bases and J lost 9, with 12 bases in between. CDR3 nucleotides: TGCAGTGCTAGTCAGGGGTCTGGTTCACCCCTCCACTTT. It specifies CSASQGSGSPLHF.

The chain combines TRBV7-2 with TRBJ1-1, with D perhaps matching TRBD1 (5 bases). In germline, CDR1 is SGHTA, CDR2 FQGNSA. The V and J ends lost 5 bases and 0 bases respectively, with 10 bases between them. The CDR3 runs 14 residues. The CDR3 loop reads CASSLRQMNTEAFF. The CDR3 nucleotides are TGTGCCAGCAGCCTACGACAGATGAACACTGAAGCTTTCTTT.

The V and J genes are TRBV12-3 or TRBV12-4 and TRBJ1-6; no firm D call. The CDR3 sequence is 13 residues long. V was shortened by 5 bases and J by 9 bases, with 11 bases between the two germline ends. The CDR3 loop reads CASSTRVLSPLHF. DNA of the CDR3: TGTGCCAGCAGTACTCGGGTCCTTTCACCCCTCCACTTT.

The gene calls are TRBV10-3 and TRBJ1-1, with 8 bases aligning to TRBD1. Germline V CDR1 and CDR2: ENHRY, SYGVKD. This CDR3 is 17 amino acids long. J lost 1 base, V lost 6 bases, and 13 bases had no gene match. In DNA, the CDR3 is TGTGCCATCAGGATTGGACAGGGAATAGAGCAGAACACTGAAGCTTTCTTT. It translates to CAIRIGQGIEQNTEAFF.

V is TRBV5-1 and J is TRBJ2-1, with TRBD2 matching over 12 bases. Germline V lookup: CDR1 SGHRS, CDR2 YFSETQ. Losses at the gene ends were 4 bases for V and 6 bases for J; bases not matched to a gene: 5. CDR3 length: 15 amino acids. CDR3 region: CASSARLAGVNEQFF. CDR3 coding DNA: TGCGCCAGCAGCGCCCGACTAGCGGGGGTCAATGAGCAGTTCTTC.

The genes are TRBV7-2 and TRBJ2-7, with 9 bases identical to TRBD2. Trimming at V came to 1 base and at J to 10 bases, leaving 11 bases not matched to a gene. Germline values: CDR1 SGHTA, CDR2 FQGNSA. The CDR3 totals 15 residues. The CDR3, as DNA: TGTGCCAGCAGCTTAGGAGGAAGCGGGGGGCGTACCCAGTACTTC. Its protein is CASSLGGSGGRTQYF.

This clonotype has more than one count but fewer than ten. The V gene is TRBV27, the J gene TRBJ2-7, with 10 bases lining up with TRBD1. The CDR3 extends over 15 amino acids. Germline V gives CDR1 MNHEY, CDR2 SMNVEV (reference sequence). Unmatched junction bases numbered 5, after V lost 1 base and J lost 5 bases. CDR3 region: CASSLLGTGVDEQYF. The CDR3 bases are TGTGCCAGCAGTTTATTGGGGACAGGGGTCGACGAGCAGTACTTC.

A few counts support this clonotype. J is TRBJ2-7 and V is TRBV29-1; the D gene is possibly TRBD2 (7 bases). This CDR3 has 13 residues. V lost 7 bases and J lost 3, with 16 bases in between. Germline V CDR1 and CDR2: SQVTM, ANQGSEA. CDR3 coding DNA: TGCAGCGCCCAAGGGGGGGTGCGCTACGAGCAGTACTTC. Its protein product is CSAQGGVRYEQYF.

The rearrangement links TRBV20-1 to TRBJ2-3; 13 bases agree with TRBD2. The germline V gene has CDR1 DFQATT and CDR2 SNEGSKA (reference sequence). This CDR3 spans 16 amino acids. With V trimmed by 6 bases and J by 0 bases, 6 bases remained unmatched. The CDR3 bases are TGCAGTGCCCATGGGACTAGCGGGGTGAGCACAGATACGCAGTATTTT. It yields the protein CSAHGTSGVSTDTQYF.

V is TRBV7-9 and J is TRBJ2-1, with D possibly TRBD2 on 5 matching bases. Looked up from germline, CDR1 is SEHNR and CDR2 is FQNEAQ (reference sequence). CDR3 length equals 12 residues. Trimming left V 3 bases short and J 9 bases short, with 9 bases between. The CDR3, as DNA: TGTGCCAGCAGCTTTAGCGCCCCTGAGCAGTTCTTC. Translating gives CASSFSAPEQFF.

Of note for this clonotype: One junction end disagrees with the germline gene, perhaps due to a read error. V is TRBV20-1 and J is TRBJ2-7, with D perhaps TRBD1 (6 bases). Germline V gives CDR1 DFQATT, CDR2 SNEGSKA (reference sequence). The CDR3 runs to 16 residues. CDR3 nucleotides: TGTAGTGCTAGTGAATCTGAGGCAGGGGTATCCTACGAGCAGTACTTC. Translated, it gives CSASESEAGVSYEQYF.

V and J are TRBV2 and TRBJ2-7; D ambiguous. Looked up from germline, CDR1 is SNHLY and CDR2 is FYNNEI. The CDR3 has 10 amino acids. V was trimmed by 7 bases and J by 4 bases, leaving 5 bases between them. CDR3 region: CASKFYEQYF. CDR3 coding DNA: TGTGCCAGCAAGTTTTACGAGCAGTACTTC.

This clonotype was seen at least ten times. The rearrangement joins TRBV20-1 to TRBJ2-3; TRBD2 agrees at 8 bases. Germline CDR1 DFQATT, CDR2 SNEGSKA (reference sequence). This CDR3 is built from 13 residues. V shed 5 bases, J shed 8 bases, and the junction held 9 bases outside the gene matches. Here the CDR3 DNA reads TGCAGTGCTCAACCCCCTAGCGGGTTTACGCAGTATTTT. This codes for CSAQPPSGFTQYF.

This clonotype was seen at least ten times. The rearrangement links TRBV10-2 to TRBJ1-6, with D perhaps matching TRBD1 (6 bases). CDR3 size: 13 residues. Germline V lookup: CDR1 WSHSY, CDR2 SAAADI. V lost 2 bases and J 8 bases, leaving 7 bases between the germline ends. CDR3 region: CASSERTDSPLHF. As DNA, the CDR3 is TGCGCCAGCAGTGAGAGGACAGATTCACCCCTCCACTTT.

The table lists this clonotype with a count of one. The chain couples TRBV28 to TRBJ1-1; D is unclear. Trimming cost V 6 bases and J 2 bases, with 10 bases left between them. Germline lookup yields CDR1 MDHEN and CDR2 SYDVKM. The CDR3 spans 13 residues. In DNA, the CDR3 is TGTGCCAGCAGCGTTAACAAAAACACTGAAGCTTTCTTT. This encodes CASSVNKNTEAFF.